Listed below are T cell receptor beta chains from one sample, sequenced in a study of beta chain features in type 1 diabetes. Data came from immunoSEQ multiplex PCR; TCRdb stores just in-frame clones and leaves some out. The repertoire includes 900,000 or so clones, roughly a sixth of them detected once, and 0.02% to 0.03% sits in the top ten. Sequenced input: naive CD4+ T cells from blood. The receptor set was obtained from a young woman in good health. CDR3s include the opening cysteine and the closing phenylalanine or tryptophan. The D gene is left open where the match is weak.

>TRBV28|NA
CASSPTDSIIGDTIYF
>TRBV29-1|TRBD2
CSGTSGRVRNEQFF
>TRBV7-7|NA
CASSSGPPGEQFF
>TRBV28|NA
CASRLTRVSAQETQYF
>TRBV29-1|NA
CSAGPYNEQFF
>TRBV5-5|NA
CASSLYLRGRQNTEAFF
>TRBV28|TRBD1
CASRPNRDSANYGYTF
>TRBV5-4|TRBD1
CASSPTGGLAGANVLTF
>TRBV11-2|NA
CASSFSNFYEQYF
>TRBV5-1|NA
CASSRDGDTEAFF
>TRBV15|NA
CATSRVWTNQPQHF
>TRBV5-4|NA
CASSLGGTLSSYEQYF
>TRBV10-3|NA
CAMDADTQYF
>TRBV18|NA
CASSPGKTNTGELFF
>TRBV27|NA
CASRGPPGRHNYGYTF
>TRBV18|NA
CASSDDTVGETQYF
>TRBV11-2|NA
CASSFNPGAHNEKLFF
>TRBV7-2|NA
CASSVGQGSYNEQFF
>TRBV4-2|NA
CASSQGSRPGEREQYF
>TRBV5-4|TRBD2
CASSLRLAGETQYF
>TRBV15|NA
CATSRHGRDTIYF
>TRBV19|TRBD2
CATSARGLAGEGRAKNIQYF
>TRBV19|NA
CASSSAIADSSYNEQFF
>TRBV18|NA
CASSPPAYNEQFF
>TRBV7-2|TRBD1
CASSLATTGVVSYTF
>TRBV4-1|NA
CASSQGSARVTGNTIYF
>TRBV5-4|NA
CASSPRGASGGPEQYF
>TRBV19|NA
CASSLTVRGSYEQYF
>TRBV25-1|NA
CASSGQTSGANVLTF
>TRBV7-2|NA
CASSLNWGANTGELFF
>TRBV18|NA
CASSPQGQETQYF
>TRBV20-1|NA
CSAHEQYF
>TRBV7-3|NA
CASSLSSAGAAFF
>TRBV28|NA
CASTTYGRAYGYTF
>TRBV27|NA
CASSPPGRSYEQYF
>TRBV15|TRBD2
CATSRDPAGVPANEQFF
>TRBV28|TRBD1
CASTLLYRRDSRNSGANVLTF
>TRBV11-1|TRBD1
CASSFWTGGRRNTEAFF
>TRBV25-1|NA
CASSEPGNGINEQFF
>TRBV2|NA
CASSESRRSNTGELFF
>TRBV2|TRBD2
CASKGLAGDLDTQYF
>TRBV10-3|NA
CAIKSDYGYTF
>TRBV11-3|NA
CASSLAAGTGTDTQYF
>TRBV7-9|TRBD2
CASSRTSGRSYNEQFF
>TRBV28|NA
CASSGQTPETQYF